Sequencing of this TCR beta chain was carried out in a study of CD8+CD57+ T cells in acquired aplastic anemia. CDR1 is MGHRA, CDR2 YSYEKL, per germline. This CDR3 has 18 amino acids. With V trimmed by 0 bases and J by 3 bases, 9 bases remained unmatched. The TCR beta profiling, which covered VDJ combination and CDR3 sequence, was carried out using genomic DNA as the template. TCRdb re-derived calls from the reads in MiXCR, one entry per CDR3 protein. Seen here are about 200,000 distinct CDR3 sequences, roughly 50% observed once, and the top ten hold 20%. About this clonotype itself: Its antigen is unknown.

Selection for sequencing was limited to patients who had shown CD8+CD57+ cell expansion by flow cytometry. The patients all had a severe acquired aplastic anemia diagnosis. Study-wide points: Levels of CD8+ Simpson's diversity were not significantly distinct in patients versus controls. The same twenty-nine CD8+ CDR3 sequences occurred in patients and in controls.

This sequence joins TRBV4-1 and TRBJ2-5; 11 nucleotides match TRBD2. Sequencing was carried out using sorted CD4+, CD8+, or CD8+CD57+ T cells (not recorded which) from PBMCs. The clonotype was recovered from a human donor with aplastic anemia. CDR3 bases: TGCGCCAGCAGCCAAGATGGGGGGCTGACTAGCGGGGAAGAGACCCAGTACTTC. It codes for CASSQDGGLTSGEETQYF.